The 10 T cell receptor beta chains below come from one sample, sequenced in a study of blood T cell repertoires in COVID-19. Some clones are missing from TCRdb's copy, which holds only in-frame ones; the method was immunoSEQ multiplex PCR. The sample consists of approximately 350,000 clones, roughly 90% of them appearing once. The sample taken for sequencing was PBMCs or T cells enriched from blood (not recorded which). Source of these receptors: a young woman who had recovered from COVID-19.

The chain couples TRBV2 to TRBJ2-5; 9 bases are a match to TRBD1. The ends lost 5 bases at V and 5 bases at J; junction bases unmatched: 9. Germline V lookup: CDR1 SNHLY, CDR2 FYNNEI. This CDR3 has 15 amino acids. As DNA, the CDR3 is TGTGCCAGCAGTCGAGGACAGGGGACGTTCGAGACCCAGTACTTC. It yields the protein CASSRGQGTFETQYF.

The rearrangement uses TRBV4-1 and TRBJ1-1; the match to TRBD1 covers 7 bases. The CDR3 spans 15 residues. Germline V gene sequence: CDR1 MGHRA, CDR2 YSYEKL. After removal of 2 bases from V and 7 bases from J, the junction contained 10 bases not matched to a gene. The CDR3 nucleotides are TGCGCCAGCAGCCAACCGGGACAGACAAAGGTTGAAGCTTTCTTT. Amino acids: CASSQPGQTKVEAFF.

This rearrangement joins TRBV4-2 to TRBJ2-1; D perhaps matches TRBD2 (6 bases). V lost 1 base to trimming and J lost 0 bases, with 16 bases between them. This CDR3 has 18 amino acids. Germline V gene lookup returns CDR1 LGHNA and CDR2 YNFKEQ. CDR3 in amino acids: CASSQVAAGMRSYNEQFF. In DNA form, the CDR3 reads TGTGCCAGCAGCCAAGTAGCGGCGGGGATGCGCTCCTACAATGAGCAGTTCTTC.

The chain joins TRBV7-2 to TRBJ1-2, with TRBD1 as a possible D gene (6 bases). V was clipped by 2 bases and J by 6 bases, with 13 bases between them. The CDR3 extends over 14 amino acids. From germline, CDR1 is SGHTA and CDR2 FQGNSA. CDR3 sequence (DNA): TGTGCCAGCAGCTTACTCTACAGGGTGGATGGCTACACCTTC. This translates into CASSLLYRVDGYTF.

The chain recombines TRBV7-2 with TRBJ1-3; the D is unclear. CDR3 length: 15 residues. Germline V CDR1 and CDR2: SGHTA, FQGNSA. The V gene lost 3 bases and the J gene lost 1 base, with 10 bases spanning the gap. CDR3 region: CASSFVSASGNTIYF. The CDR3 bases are TGTGCCAGCAGCTTTGTAAGCGCTTCTGGAAACACCATATATTTT.

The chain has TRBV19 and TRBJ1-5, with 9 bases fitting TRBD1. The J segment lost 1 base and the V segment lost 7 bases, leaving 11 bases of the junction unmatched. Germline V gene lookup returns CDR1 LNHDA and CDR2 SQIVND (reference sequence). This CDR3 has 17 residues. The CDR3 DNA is TGTGCCAGTAAAACGGGACAGGGAGAGTGGAGCAATCAGCCCCAGCATTTT. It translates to CASKTGQGEWSNQPQHF.

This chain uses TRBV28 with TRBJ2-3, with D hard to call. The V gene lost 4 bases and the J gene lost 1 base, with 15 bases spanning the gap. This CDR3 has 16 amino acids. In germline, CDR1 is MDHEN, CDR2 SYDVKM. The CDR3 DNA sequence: TGTGCCAGCAGTTCGACTTACTTAGAACGCACAGATACGCAGTATTTT. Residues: CASSSTYLERTDTQYF.

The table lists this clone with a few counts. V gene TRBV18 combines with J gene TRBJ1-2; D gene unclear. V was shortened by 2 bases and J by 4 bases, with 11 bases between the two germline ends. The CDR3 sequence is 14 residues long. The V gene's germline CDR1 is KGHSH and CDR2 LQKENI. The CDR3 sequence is CASSPERGIYGYTF. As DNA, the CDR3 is TGTGCCAGCTCACCAGAGAGAGGGATCTATGGCTACACCTTC.

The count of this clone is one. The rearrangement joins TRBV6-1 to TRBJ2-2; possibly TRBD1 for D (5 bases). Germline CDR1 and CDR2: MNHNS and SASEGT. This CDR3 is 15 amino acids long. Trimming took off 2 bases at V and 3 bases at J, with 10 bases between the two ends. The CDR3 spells CASSEQGLHTGELFF. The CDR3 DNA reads TGTGCCAGCAGTGAACAGGGCCTCCACACCGGGGAGCTGTTTTTT.

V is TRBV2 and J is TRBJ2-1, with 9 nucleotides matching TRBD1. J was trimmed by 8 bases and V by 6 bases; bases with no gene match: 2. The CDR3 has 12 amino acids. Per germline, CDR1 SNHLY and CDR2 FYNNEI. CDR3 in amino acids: CASRDRGDEQFF. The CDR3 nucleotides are TGTGCCAGCAGGGACAGGGGCGATGAGCAGTTCTTC.